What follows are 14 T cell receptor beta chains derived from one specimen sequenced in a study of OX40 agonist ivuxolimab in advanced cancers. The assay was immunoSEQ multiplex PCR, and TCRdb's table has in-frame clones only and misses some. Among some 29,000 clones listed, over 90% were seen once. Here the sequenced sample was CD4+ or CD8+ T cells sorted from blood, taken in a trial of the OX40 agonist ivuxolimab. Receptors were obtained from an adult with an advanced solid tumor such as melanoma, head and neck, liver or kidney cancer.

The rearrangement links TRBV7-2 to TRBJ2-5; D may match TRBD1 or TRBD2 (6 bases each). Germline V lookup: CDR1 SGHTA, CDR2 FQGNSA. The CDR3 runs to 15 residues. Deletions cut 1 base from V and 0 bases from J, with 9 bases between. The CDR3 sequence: CASSLEGGDQETQYF. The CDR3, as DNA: TGTGCCAGCAGCTTAGAGGGGGGAGACCAAGAGACCCAGTACTTC. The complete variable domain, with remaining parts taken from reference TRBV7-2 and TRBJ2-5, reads GAGVSQSPSNKVTEKGKDVELRCDPISGHTALYWYRQSLGQGLEFLIYFQGNSAPDKSGLPSDRFSAERTGGSVSTLTIQRTQQEDSAVYLCASSLEGGDQETQYFGPGTRLLVL.

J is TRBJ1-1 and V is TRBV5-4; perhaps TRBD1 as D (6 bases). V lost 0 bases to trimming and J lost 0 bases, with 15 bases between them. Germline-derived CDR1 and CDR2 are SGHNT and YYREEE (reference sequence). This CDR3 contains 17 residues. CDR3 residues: CASSLDGGRVLNTEAFF. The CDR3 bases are TGTGCCAGCAGCTTGGATGGGGGGCGCGTCCTGAACACTGAAGCTTTCTTT. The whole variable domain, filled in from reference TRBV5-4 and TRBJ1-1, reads ETGVTQSPTHLIKTRGQQVTLRCSSQSGHNTVSWYQQALGQGPQFIFQYYREEENGRGNFPPRFSGLQFPNYSSELNVNALELDDSALYLCASSLDGGRVLNTEAFFGQGTRLTVV.

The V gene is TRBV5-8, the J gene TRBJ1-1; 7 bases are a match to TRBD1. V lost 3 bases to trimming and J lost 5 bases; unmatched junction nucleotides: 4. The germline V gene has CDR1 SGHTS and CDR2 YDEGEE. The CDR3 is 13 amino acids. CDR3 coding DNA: TGTGCCAGCAGCTCGACAGGGAATACTGAAGCTTTCTTT. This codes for CASSSTGNTEAFF.

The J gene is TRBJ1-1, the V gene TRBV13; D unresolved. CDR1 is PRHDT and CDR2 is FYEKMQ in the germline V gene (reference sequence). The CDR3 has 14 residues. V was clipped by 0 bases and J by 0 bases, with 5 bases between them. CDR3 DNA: TGTGCCAGCAGCTTAGGCCTGATGAACACTGAAGCTTTCTTT. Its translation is CASSLGLMNTEAFF.

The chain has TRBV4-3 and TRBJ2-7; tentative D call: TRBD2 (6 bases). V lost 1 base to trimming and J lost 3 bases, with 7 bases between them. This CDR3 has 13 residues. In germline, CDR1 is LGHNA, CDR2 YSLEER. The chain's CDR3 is CASSQGLDYEQYF. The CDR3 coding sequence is TGCGCCAGCAGCCAAGGACTAGACTACGAGCAGTACTTC.

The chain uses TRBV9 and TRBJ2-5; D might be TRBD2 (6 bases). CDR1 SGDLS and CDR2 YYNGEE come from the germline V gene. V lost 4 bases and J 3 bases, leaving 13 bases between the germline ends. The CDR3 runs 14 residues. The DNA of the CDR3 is TGTGCCAGCAGCCCGGAGGGCGTGAAAGAGACCCAGTACTTC. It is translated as CASSPEGVKETQYF.

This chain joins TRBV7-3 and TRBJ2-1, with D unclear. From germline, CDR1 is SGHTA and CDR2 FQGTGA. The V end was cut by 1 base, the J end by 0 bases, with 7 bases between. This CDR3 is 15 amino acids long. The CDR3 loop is CASSLIPSSYNEQFF. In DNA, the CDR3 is TGTGCCAGCAGCTTAATCCCCAGCTCCTACAATGAGCAGTTCTTC.

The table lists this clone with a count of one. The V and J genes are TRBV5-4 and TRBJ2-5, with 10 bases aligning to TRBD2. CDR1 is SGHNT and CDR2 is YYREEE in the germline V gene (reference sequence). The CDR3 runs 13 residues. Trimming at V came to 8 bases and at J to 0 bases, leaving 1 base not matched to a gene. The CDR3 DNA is TGTGCCAGTAGCGGGGGGTACCAAGAGACCCAGTACTTC. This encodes CASSGGYQETQYF. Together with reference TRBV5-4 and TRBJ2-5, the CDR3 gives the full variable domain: ETGVTQSPTHLIKTRGQQVTLRCSSQSGHNTVSWYQQALGQGPQFIFQYYREEENGRGNFPPRFSGLQFPNYSSELNVNALELDDSALYLCASSGGYQETQYFGPGTRLLVL.

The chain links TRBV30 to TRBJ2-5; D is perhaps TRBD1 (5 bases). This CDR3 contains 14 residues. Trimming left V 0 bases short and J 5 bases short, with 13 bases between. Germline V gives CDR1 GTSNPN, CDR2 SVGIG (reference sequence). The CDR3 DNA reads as TGTGCCTGGAGTGTAGAGGTAGGGGATGAGACCCAGTACTTC. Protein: CAWSVEVGDETQYF.

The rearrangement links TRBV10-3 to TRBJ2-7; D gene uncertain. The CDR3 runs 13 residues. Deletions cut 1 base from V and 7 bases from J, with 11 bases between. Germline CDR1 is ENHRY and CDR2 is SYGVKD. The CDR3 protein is CAISELLTKEQYF. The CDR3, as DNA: TGTGCCATCAGTGAGTTACTTACTAAGGAGCAGTACTTC.

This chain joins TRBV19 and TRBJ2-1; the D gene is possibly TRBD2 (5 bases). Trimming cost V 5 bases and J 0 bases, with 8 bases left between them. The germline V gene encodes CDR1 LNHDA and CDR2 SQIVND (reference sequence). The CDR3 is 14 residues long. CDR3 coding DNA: TGTGCCAGTAGTTGGGAGAGCTCCTACAATGAGCAGTTCTTC. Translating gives CASSWESSYNEQFF.

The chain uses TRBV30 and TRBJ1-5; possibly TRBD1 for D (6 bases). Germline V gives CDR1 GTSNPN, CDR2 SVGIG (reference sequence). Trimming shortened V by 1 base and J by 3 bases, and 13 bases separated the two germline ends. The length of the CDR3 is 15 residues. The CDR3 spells CAWSALQGPNQPQHF. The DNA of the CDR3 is TGTGCCTGGAGTGCCCTACAGGGTCCCAATCAGCCCCAGCATTTT. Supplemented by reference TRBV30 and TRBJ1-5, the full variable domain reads SQTIHQWPATLVQPVGSPLSLECTVEGTSNPNLYWYRQAAGRGLQLLFYSVGIGQISSEVPQNLSASRPQDRQFILSSKKLLLSDSGFYLCAWSALQGPNQPQHFGDGTRLSIL.

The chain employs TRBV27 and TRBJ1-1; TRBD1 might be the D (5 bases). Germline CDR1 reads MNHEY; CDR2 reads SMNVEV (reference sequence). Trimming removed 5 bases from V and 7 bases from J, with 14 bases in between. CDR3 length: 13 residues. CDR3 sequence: CASSPLTVDEAFF. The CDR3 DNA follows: TGTGCCAGCAGTCCCCTGACAGTGGATGAAGCTTTCTTT.

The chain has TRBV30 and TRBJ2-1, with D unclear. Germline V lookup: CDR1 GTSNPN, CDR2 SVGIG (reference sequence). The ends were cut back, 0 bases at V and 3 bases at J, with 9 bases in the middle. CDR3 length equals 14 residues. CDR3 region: CAWSVNLNYNEQFF. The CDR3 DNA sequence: TGTGCCTGGAGTGTAAACCTAAACTACAATGAGCAGTTCTTC.